These 2 T cell receptor beta chains were all obtained from the same sample, sequenced in a study of identifying expanded T cells in peripheral blood. The protocol was immunoSEQ multiplex PCR, while the TCRdb copy is restricted to in-frame clones and leaves out a portion. This repertoire shows 45,000 to 60,000 clones, around 81% found once; its top ten account for roughly 18%. Sequencing used blood. These receptors were obtained from a person aged 18 to 75 in good health.

The J gene is TRBJ1-1, the V gene TRBV7-3, with D hard to call. Deletions cut 1 base from V and 0 bases from J, with 3 bases between. Looked up from germline, CDR1 is SGHTA and CDR2 is FQGTGA. CDR3 size: 13 residues. Here the CDR3 DNA reads TGTGCCAGCAGCTTAAGAATGAACACTGAAGCTTTCTTT. This encodes CASSLRMNTEAFF. Supplemented by reference TRBV7-3 and TRBJ1-1, the full variable domain reads GAGVSQTPSNKVTEKGKYVELRCDPISGHTALYWYRQSLGQGPEFLIYFQGTGAADDSGLPNDRFFAVRPEGSVSTLKIQRTERGDSAVYLCASSLRMNTEAFFGQGTRLTVV.

The table lists this clone with a few counts. The chain links TRBV19 to TRBJ2-7; D remains ambiguous. Germline V lookup: CDR1 LNHDA, CDR2 SQIVND (reference sequence). Trimming left V 3 bases short and J 1 base short, with 10 bases between. The CDR3 extends over 14 amino acids. The chain's CDR3 is CASSIYEGSYEQYF. The CDR3 DNA sequence: TGTGCCAGTAGTATTTACGAAGGTTCCTACGAGCAGTACTTC.